This record looks at one T cell receptor beta chain sequence and its context. The V and J ends lost 1 base and 3 bases, in that order; junction bases with no gene match: 5. From germline, CDR1 is LNHDA and CDR2 SQIVND (reference sequence). The CDR3 is made up of 15 amino acids. Only patients with CD8+CD57+ cell expansion on flow cytometry were chosen for sequencing. Using genomic DNA as the template, TCR beta VDJ and CDR3 profiling was carried out. TCRdb processed the reads anew with MiXCR; each CDR3 protein has one entry. The profile shows roughly 93,000 distinct CDR3 sequences, roughly two thirds of them singletons. This specimen comes from a study of CD8+CD57+ T cells in acquired aplastic anemia. Study at large: Sorted CD4+ and CD8+ cells gave a mean 3.2 ug DNA, range about 0.19 to 27.4 ug.

The sequencing input was sorted CD4+, CD8+, or CD8+CD57+ T cells (not recorded which) from PBMCs. V and J are TRBV19 and TRBJ2-7; TRBD1 matches 8 bases. This receptor was taken from a human donor with aplastic anemia. CDR3 DNA sequence: TGTGCCAGTAGTATAGGGACAGGGAGTCTCTACGAGCAGTACTTC. Residues: CASSIGTGSLYEQYF.